This passage covers 19 T cell receptor beta chains from one sample sequenced in a study of beta chain features in type 1 diabetes. Study outcomes and limitations: TCRB CDR3 length was moderately but significantly reduced in all four CD4+ subsets of Type 1 diabetes patients.

Antigens for these TCRs are unknown. Reverse transcribing all isolated RNA meant expressed TCRB transcripts were sequenced. Only in-frame clones appear in the TCRdb table, and some are missing; sequencing was by immunoSEQ multiplex PCR. The sample shows 200,000 to 300,000 clones, 11% of them seen only once. Sequencing was performed on naive CD4+ T cells from blood. These receptors were taken from a man in his thirties or forties with type 1 diabetes.

This clone showed up just a few times. The gene calls are TRBV6-5 and TRBJ1-6, with D unclear. V was shortened by 4 bases and J by 8 bases, with 9 bases between the two germline ends. The CDR3 covers 13 residues. CDR1 MNHEY and CDR2 SVGAGI come from the germline V gene. CDR3 protein: CASSWARDSPLHF. The DNA of the CDR3 is TGTGCCAGCAGTTGGGCGCGGGATTCACCCCTCCACTTT.

This sequence joins TRBV11-1 and TRBJ1-1; 7 nucleotides line up with TRBD1. The junction had 4 bases not matched to a gene; V was cut back by 4 bases and J by 5 bases. The germline V gene encodes CDR1 SGHAT and CDR2 FQDESV (reference sequence). The CDR3 consists of 13 residues. The CDR3 sequence: CASSSDRETEAFF. CDR3 coding DNA: TGTGCCAGCAGCTCCGACAGGGAGACTGAAGCTTTCTTT.

This clone was picked up a small number of times. CDR3: CASSFEGVGSPLHF. The CDR3 DNA reads as TGTGCCAGCAGTTTCGAGGGAGTAGGTTCACCCCTCCACTTT. The chain couples TRBV27 to TRBJ1-6, with D hard to call. The germline gives CDR1 MNHEY, CDR2 SMNVEV (reference sequence). The ends were cut back, 3 bases at V and 9 bases at J, with 12 bases in the middle. The CDR3 covers 14 residues.

This clone has more than one count but fewer than ten. The V and J genes are TRBV18 and TRBJ1-5, with TRBD1 matching over 9 bases. This CDR3 has 15 residues. Germline V gene data show CDR1 as KGHSH and CDR2 as LQKENI. J gave up 2 bases and V 6 bases, and 5 bases lay outside the gene matches. The CDR3 loop reads CASSQQGAGNQPQHF. In DNA, the CDR3 is TGTGCCAGCTCGCAACAGGGGGCGGGCAATCAGCCCCAGCATTTT.

This clone was seen a handful of times. The V call is TRBV27, the J call TRBJ1-1, with a possible D match to TRBD1 (5 bases). This CDR3 has 13 amino acids. The germline V gene encodes CDR1 MNHEY and CDR2 SMNVEV (reference sequence). V dropped 10 bases and J dropped 4 bases, with 16 bases sitting between them. In nucleotides, the CDR3 is TGTGCCACCCGACAGAGCTATTCCACTGAAGCTTTCTTT. Translating it yields CATRQSYSTEAFF.

This clone was picked up a small number of times. The germline gene is not matched at one end of the junction; a read error may be the cause. The rearrangement links TRBV5-6 to TRBJ2-1; unclear D gene. The CDR3 sequence is 13 residues long. Germline V gene data show CDR1 as SGHDT and CDR2 as YYEEEE. CDR3 amino acids: CASSSRLYHEQFF. CDR3 in DNA: TGTGCCAGCAGCTCCCGACTCTACCATGAGCAGTTCTTC.

This clone showed up just a few times. This chain joins TRBV15 and TRBJ2-7; weak D call: TRBD2 (6 bases). The CDR3 has 13 amino acids. Between the trimmed V and J ends, which lost 5 bases and 4 bases, there was a span of 12 bases. Germline CDR1 LNHNV, CDR2 YYDKDF (reference sequence). CDR3 loop: CATSQAGTYEQYF. CDR3 nucleotide sequence: TGTGCCACCAGCCAGGCAGGGACTTACGAGCAGTACTTC.

This chain links TRBV7-2 with TRBJ2-7, with TRBD2 identical over 12 bases. The CDR3 has 15 amino acids. Germline V lookup: CDR1 SGHTA, CDR2 FQGNSA. V was pared by 8 bases and J by 7 bases, with 12 bases of the junction left unmatched. CDR3 DNA: TGTGCCAGCCAAGGGCCGGGACTAGCGGGTGGGGAGCAGTACTTC. This codes for CASQGPGLAGGEQYF.

This clone was seen only a few times. This sequence joins TRBV9 and TRBJ2-3, with a weak D call TRBD2 (6 bases). The CDR3 is 14 residues long. Germline V lookup: CDR1 SGDLS, CDR2 YYNGEE. V lost 4 bases and J 3 bases, leaving 12 bases between the germline ends. This CDR3 is CASSTVLATDTQYF. For the CDR3, the DNA is TGTGCCAGCAGCACCGTACTAGCTACAGATACGCAGTATTTT.

The chain combines TRBV6-4 with TRBJ1-6; 7 nucleotides line up with TRBD1. The CDR3 contains 14 residues. The ends lost 0 bases at V and 10 bases at J; junction bases unmatched: 3. The germline V gene encodes CDR1 MRHNA and CDR2 SNTAGT. The CDR3 DNA sequence: TGTGCCAGCAGTGACTCGACAGGGCCCTCACCCCTCCACTTT. It specifies CASSDSTGPSPLHF.

The chain combines TRBV5-1 with TRBJ1-1; the match to TRBD1 covers 7 bases. This CDR3 spans 14 amino acids. J gave up 6 bases and V 2 bases, and 7 bases lay outside the gene matches. Germline CDR1 and CDR2: SGHRS and YFSETQ. The CDR3 region is CASSFGDSRSEAFF. CDR3 nucleotides: TGCGCCAGCAGCTTCGGGGACAGCCGGTCTGAAGCTTTCTTT.

The V call is TRBV6-6, the J call TRBJ2-7, with 11 positions matching TRBD1. CDR1 is MNHNY, CDR2 SVGAGI, per germline (reference sequence). The CDR3 totals 14 residues. With 3 bases clipped from V and 8 bases from J, the junction kept 6 bases outside the gene matches. CDR3 nucleotide sequence: TGTGCCAGCAGTTATTCAGGACAGGGGGCTCAGCAGTACTTC. Translating it yields CASSYSGQGAQQYF.

This chain links TRBV2 with TRBJ2-3, with D maybe TRBD2 (6 bases). CDR1 is SNHLY and CDR2 is FYNNEI in the germline V gene. This CDR3 has 14 amino acids. The germline V and J ends were trimmed by 6 bases and 6 bases, with 16 bases remaining between them. The CDR3 region is CASRSRLGADTQYF. Written as DNA, the CDR3 is TGTGCCAGCAGATCAAGACTAGGAGCGGATACGCAGTATTTT.

This clone was counted between two and nine times. This sequence joins TRBV4-3 and TRBJ2-2; 11 positions match TRBD2. Germline CDR1 reads LGHNA; CDR2 reads YSLEER. The length of the CDR3 is 17 residues. Trimming at V came to 0 bases and at J to 2 bases, leaving 2 bases not matched to a gene. The CDR3 DNA follows: TGCGCCAGCAGCCAAGACACTAGCGGGGGAAACACCGGGGAGCTGTTTTTT. It specifies CASSQDTSGGNTGELFF.

This chain connects TRBV19 to TRBJ2-3, with D possibly matching TRBD2 (6 bases). The V end was cut by 1 base, the J end by 4 bases, with 21 bases between. Germline loops: CDR1 LNHDA, CDR2 SQIVND (reference sequence). This CDR3 has 18 amino acids. Written as DNA, the CDR3 is TGTGCCAGTAGTATAGGGTGGCGGGGCCAACGGCGGTCAGATACGCAGTATTTT. It translates to CASSIGWRGQRRSDTQYF. The full variable domain, completed using reference TRBV19 and TRBJ2-3, is DGGITQSPKYLFRKEGQNVTLSCEQNLNHDAMYWYRQDPGQGLRLIYYSQIVNDFQKGDIAEGYSVSREKKESFPLTVTSAQKNPTAFYLCASSIGWRGQRRSDTQYFGPGTRLTVL.

This clone has only a few counts. The chain recombines TRBV20-1 with TRBJ2-1, with D uncertain. Trimming stripped 2 bases from V and 5 bases from J, with 4 bases between. This CDR3 has 11 amino acids. Germline lookup yields CDR1 DFQATT and CDR2 SNEGSKA (reference sequence). CDR3: CSARLDNEQFF. The CDR3 region has the DNA TGCAGTGCTAGACTTGACAATGAGCAGTTCTTC.

V gene TRBV11-2 combines with J gene TRBJ1-1; D ambiguous. CDR1 is SGHAT, CDR2 FQNNGV, per germline. Trimming pared 1 base from V and 12 bases from J, leaving 9 bases between. The CDR3 covers 11 residues. CDR3 loop: CASSLGGRSFF. The CDR3 DNA reads as TGTGCCAGCAGCTTAGGAGGGCGGTCTTTCTTT.

V usage is TRBV7-2 and J usage is TRBJ1-1; 8 bases map to TRBD1. The CDR3 is made up of 14 amino acids. The ends lost 7 bases at V and 7 bases at J; junction bases unmatched: 11. Germline CDR1 and CDR2: SGHTA and FQGNSA. CDR3 DNA: TGTGCCAGCATTATTAGGACAGGGCGGGATGAAGCTTTCTTT. Encoded protein: CASIIRTGRDEAFF. The entire variable domain, with the rest obtained from reference TRBV7-2 and TRBJ1-1, is as follows: GAGVSQSPSNKVTEKGKDVELRCDPISGHTALYWYRQSLGQGLEFLIYFQGNSAPDKSGLPSDRFSAERTGGSVSTLTIQRTQQEDSAVYLCASIIRTGRDEAFFGQGTRLTVV.

The chain carries TRBV7-2 and TRBJ1-5; D gene ambiguous. Germline assignment: CDR1 SGHTA and CDR2 FQGNSA. With 8 bases removed from V and 8 bases from J, the gap between germline ends came to 10 bases. The CDR3 is 11 residues long. CDR3 region: CASGTLEPQHF. CDR3 sequence (DNA): TGTGCCAGCGGCACCCTGGAGCCCCAGCATTTT.